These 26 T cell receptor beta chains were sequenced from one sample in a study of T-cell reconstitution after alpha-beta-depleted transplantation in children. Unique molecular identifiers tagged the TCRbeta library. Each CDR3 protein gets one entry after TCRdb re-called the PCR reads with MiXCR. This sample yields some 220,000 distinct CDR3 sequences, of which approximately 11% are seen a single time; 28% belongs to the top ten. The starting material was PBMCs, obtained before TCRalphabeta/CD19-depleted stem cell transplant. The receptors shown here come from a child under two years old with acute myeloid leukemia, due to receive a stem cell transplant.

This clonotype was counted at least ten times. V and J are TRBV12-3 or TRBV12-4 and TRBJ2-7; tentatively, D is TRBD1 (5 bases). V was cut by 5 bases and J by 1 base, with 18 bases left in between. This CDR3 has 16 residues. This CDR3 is CASSLPPRQSSYEQYF. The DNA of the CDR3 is TGTGCCAGCAGTCTACCCCCCCGACAGTCGTCCTACGAGCAGTACTTC.

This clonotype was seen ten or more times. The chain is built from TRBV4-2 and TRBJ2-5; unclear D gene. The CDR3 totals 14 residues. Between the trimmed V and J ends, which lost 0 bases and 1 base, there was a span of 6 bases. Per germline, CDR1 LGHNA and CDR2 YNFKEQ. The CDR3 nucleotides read TGTGCCAGCAGCCAAGAGCCAGTCCAAGAGACCCAGTACTTC. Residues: CASSQEPVQETQYF.

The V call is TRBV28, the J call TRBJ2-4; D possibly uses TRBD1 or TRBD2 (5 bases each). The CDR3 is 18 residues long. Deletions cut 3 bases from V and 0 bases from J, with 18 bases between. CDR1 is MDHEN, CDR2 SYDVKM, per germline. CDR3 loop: CASSFRPGRILAKNIQYF. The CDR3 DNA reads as TGTGCCAGCAGTTTCCGACCGGGACGGATATTAGCCAAAAACATTCAGTACTTC.

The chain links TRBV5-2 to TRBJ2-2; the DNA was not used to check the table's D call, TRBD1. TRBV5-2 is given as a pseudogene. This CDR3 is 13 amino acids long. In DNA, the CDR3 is TGTGCCAGGGCCCCCGGGCGCCCCGGGGAGCTGTTTTTT. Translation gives CARAPGRPGELFF.

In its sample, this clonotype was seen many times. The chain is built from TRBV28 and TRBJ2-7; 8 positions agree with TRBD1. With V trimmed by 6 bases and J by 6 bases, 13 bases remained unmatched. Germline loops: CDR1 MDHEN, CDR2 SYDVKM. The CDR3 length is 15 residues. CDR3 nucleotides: TGTGCCAGCAGCTTAACCTCTAACAGGGGGGCCGAGCAGTACTTC. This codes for CASSLTSNRGAEQYF.

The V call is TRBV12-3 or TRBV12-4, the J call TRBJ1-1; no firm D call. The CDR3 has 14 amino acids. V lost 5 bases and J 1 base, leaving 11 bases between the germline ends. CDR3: CASSPDGGNTEAFF. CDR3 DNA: TGTGCCAGCAGTCCGGACGGAGGGAACACTGAAGCTTTCTTT.

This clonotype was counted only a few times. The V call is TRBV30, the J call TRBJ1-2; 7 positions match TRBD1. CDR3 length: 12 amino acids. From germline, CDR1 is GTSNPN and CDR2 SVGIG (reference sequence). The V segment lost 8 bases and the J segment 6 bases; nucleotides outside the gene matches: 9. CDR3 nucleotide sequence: TGTGCCGGCCCCGGGACAGCGAATGGCTACACCTTC. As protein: CAGPGTANGYTF.

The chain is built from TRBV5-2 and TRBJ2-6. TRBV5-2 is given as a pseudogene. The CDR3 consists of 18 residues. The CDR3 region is CAMGFGLTGSSGANVLTF. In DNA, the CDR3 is TGTGCCATGGGCTTTGGGCTTACCGGGAGCTCTGGGGCCAACGTCCTGACTTTC.

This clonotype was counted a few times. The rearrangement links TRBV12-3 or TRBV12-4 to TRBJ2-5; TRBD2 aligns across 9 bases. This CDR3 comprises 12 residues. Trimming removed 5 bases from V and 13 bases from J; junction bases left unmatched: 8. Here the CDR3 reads CASSKTPGLAYF. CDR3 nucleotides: TGTGCCAGCAGTAAAACCCCGGGACTAGCGTACTTC.

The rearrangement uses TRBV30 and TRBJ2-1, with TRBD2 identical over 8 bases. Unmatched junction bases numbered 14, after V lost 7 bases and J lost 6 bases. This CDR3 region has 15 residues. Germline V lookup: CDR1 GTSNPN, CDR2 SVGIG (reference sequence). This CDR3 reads CASTTASGRFNEQFF. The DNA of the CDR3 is TGTGCCTCCACCACGGCCAGCGGGAGATTCAATGAGCAGTTCTTC.

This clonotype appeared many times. The CDR3 bases are TGTGCCAGCAGCTTCGATCCCGGGGGCCAAGAGACCCAGTACTTC. Translation gives CASSFDPGGQETQYF. The chain uses TRBV7-2 and TRBJ2-5; D is possibly TRBD2 (6 bases). V lost 3 bases and J 1 base, leaving 12 bases between the germline ends. CDR3 length: 15 amino acids. The V gene's germline CDR1 is SGHTA and CDR2 FQGNSA.

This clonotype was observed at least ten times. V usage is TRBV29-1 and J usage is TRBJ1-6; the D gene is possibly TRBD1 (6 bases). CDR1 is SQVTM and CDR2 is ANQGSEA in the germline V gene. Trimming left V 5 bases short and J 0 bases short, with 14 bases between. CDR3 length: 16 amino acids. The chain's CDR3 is CSVLATGSSYNSPLHF. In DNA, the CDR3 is TGCAGCGTTTTGGCTACAGGGAGCTCCTATAATTCACCCCTCCACTTT.

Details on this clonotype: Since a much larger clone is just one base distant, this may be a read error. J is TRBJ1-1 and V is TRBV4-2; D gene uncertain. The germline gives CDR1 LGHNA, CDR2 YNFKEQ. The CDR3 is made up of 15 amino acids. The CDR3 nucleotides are TGTACCAGCAGCCAAGGAGGGAGGGTAGGGACTGAAGCTTTCTTT. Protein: CTSSQGGRVGTEAFF.

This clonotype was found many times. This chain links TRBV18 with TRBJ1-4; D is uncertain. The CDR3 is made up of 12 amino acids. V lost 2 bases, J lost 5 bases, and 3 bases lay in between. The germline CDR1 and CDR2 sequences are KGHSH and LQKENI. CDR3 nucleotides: TGTGCCAGCTCACCAGGAAATGAAAAACTGTTTTTT. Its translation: CASSPGNEKLFF.

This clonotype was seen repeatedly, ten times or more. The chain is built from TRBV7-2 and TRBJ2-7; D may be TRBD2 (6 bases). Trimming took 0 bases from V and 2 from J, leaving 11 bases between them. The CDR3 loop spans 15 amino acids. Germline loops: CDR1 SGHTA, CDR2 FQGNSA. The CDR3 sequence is CASSLASGYAYEQYF. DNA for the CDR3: TGTGCCAGCAGCTTAGCTAGCGGATATGCCTACGAGCAGTACTTC.

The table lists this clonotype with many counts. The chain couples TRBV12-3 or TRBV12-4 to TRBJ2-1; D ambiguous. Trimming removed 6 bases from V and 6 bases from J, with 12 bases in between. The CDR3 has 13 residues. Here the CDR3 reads CASSPGSPNEQFF. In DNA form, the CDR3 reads TGTGCCAGCAGCCCCGGGTCTCCCAATGAGCAGTTCTTC.

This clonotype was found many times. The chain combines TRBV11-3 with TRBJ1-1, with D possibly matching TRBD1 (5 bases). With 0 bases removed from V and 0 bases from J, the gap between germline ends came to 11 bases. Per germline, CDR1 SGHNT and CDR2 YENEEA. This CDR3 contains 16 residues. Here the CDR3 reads CASSLEGRRMNTEAFF. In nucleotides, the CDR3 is TGTGCCAGCAGCTTAGAGGGACGGCGGATGAACACTGAAGCTTTCTTT.

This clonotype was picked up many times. The CDR3 sequence: CASSSSPDRGTEAFF. CDR3 sequence (DNA): TGTGCCAGCAGTTCCTCCCCGGACAGGGGTACTGAAGCTTTCTTT. The rearrangement uses TRBV6-2 or TRBV6-3 and TRBJ1-1; 9 positions match TRBD1. The CDR3 is 15 residues long. After removal of 4 bases from V and 5 bases from J, the junction contained 8 bases not matched to a gene. CDR1 is MNHEY and CDR2 is SVGEGT in the germline V gene.

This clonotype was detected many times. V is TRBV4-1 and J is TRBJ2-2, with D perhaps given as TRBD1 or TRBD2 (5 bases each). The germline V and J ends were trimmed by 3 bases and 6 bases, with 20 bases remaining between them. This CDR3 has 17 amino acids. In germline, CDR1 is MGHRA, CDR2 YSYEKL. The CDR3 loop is CASSHFPGRSLAGELFF. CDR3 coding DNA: TGCGCCAGCAGCCATTTTCCGGGACGCTCTTTGGCCGGGGAGCTGTTTTTT.

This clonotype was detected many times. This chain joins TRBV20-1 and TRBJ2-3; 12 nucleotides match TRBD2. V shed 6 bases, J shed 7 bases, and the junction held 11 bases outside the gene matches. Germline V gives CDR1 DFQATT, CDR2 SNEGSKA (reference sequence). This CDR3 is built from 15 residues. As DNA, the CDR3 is TGCAGTGCCGAAGCCCCTCTAGCGGGGGGGAATACGCAGTATTTT. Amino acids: CSAEAPLAGGNTQYF.

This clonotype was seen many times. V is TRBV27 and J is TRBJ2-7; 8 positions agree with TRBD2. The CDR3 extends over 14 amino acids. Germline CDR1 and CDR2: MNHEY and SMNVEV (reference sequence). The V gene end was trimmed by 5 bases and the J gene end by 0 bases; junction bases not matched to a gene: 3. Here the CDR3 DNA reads TGTGCCAGCAGTAAGCGGGAGCGCTCCTACGAGCAGTACTTC. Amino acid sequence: CASSKRERSYEQYF.

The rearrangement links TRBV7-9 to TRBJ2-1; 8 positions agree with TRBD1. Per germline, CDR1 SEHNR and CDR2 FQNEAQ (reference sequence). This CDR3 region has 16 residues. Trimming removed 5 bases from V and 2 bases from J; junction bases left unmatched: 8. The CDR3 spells CASSPLDRGPYNEQFF. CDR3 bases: TGTGCCAGCAGCCCTCTCGACAGGGGACCCTACAATGAGCAGTTCTTC.

The CDR3 DNA reads as TGCAGTGCTATTATAGGCTACAATGAGCAGTTCTTC. The encoded protein is CSAIIGYNEQFF. The chain uses TRBV20-1 and TRBJ2-1; the D is unclear. Trimming shortened V by 4 bases and J by 3 bases, and 7 bases separated the two germline ends. The germline V gene encodes CDR1 DFQATT and CDR2 SNEGSKA (reference sequence). The CDR3 runs to 12 residues.

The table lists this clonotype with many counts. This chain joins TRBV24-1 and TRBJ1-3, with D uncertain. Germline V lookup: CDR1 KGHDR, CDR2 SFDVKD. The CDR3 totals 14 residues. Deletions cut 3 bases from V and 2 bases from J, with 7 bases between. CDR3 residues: CATSDTRAGNTIYF. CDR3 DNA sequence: TGTGCCACCAGTGATACGCGGGCTGGAAACACCATATATTTT.

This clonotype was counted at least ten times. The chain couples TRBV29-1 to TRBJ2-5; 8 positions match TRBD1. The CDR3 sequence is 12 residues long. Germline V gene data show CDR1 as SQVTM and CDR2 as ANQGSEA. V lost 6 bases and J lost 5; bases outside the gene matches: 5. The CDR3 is CSVADRGETQYF. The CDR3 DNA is TGCAGCGTGGCCGACAGGGGTGAGACCCAGTACTTC.

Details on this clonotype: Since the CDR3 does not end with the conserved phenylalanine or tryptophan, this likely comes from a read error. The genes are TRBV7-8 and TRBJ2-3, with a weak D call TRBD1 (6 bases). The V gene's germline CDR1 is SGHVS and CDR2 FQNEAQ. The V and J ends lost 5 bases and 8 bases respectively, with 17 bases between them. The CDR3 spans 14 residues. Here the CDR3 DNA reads TGTGCCAGCAGCCCGGACAGAGACTGGGGTACGCAGTATTTA. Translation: CASSPDRDWGTQYL.